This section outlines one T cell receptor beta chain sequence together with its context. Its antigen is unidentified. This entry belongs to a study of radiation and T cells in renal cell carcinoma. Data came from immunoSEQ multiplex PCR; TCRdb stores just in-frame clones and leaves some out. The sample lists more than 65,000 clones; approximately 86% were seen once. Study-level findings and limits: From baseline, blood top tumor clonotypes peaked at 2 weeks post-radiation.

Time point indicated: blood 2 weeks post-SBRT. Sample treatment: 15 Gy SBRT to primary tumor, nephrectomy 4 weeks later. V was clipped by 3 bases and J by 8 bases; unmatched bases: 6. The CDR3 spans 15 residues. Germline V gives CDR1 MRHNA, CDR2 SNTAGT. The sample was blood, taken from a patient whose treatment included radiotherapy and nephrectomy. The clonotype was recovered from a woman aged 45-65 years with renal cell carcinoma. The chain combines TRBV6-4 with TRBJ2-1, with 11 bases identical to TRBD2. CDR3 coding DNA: TGTGCCAGCAGTGATAGACTAGCGGGGTCGGATGAGCAGTTCTTC. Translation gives CASSDRLAGSDEQFF.